These 12 T cell receptor beta chains were all obtained from the same sample, sequenced in a study of T cell changes during pregnancy in multiple sclerosis. TCRdb keeps only in-frame clones here, not all; method: immunoSEQ multiplex PCR. The table shows about 69,000 clones, with about 91% occurring only once. The specimen comprised CD4+ T cells from peripheral blood mononuclear cells, sampled in the third trimester of pregnancy. These receptors came from a female donor in good health, enrolled as a control in a pregnancy study.

CDR3 nucleotide sequence: TGTGCCAGCAGCCAAGATCGCACTAGCGGGGGGGGCACAGATACGCAGTATTTT. Protein sequence: CASSQDRTSGGGTDTQYF. The rearrangement uses TRBV4-2 and TRBJ2-3; the match to TRBD2 covers 13 bases. V gave up 0 bases and J gave up 1 base; unmatched junction bases: 4. The V gene's germline CDR1 is LGHNA and CDR2 YNFKEQ. The CDR3 has 18 amino acids.

V and J are TRBV7-2 and TRBJ2-1, with 11 bases identical to TRBD2. Germline loops: CDR1 SGHTA, CDR2 FQGNSA. The CDR3 totals 18 residues. V was pared by 2 bases and J by 6 bases, with 12 bases of the junction left unmatched. CDR3 nucleotides: TGTGCCAGCAGCTTAAGGGGTAGCGGGGGGGCCTCGGGCAATGAGCAGTTCTTC. Translating gives CASSLRGSGGASGNEQFF.

The CDR3, as DNA: TGTGCCACCGCACTGGGACAGGAGGTTGAAAAACTGTTTTTT. Encoded protein: CATALGQEVEKLFF. This chain joins TRBV6-6 and TRBJ1-4; 8 bases agree with TRBD1. V was clipped by 10 bases and J by 7 bases; unmatched bases: 11. There are 14 residues in the CDR3. Germline lookup yields CDR1 MNHNY and CDR2 SVGAGI (reference sequence).

The chain uses TRBV6-5 and TRBJ2-5, with 10 bases identical to TRBD1. Germline loops: CDR1 MNHEY, CDR2 SVGAGI. The ends lost 6 bases at V and 10 bases at J; junction bases unmatched: 5. The CDR3 has 12 amino acids. This CDR3 is CASRDRDRGQYF. The CDR3 DNA follows: TGTGCCAGCAGGGACCGGGACAGGGGCCAGTACTTC.

The chain joins TRBV11-2 to TRBJ1-1; D not certain. Trimming removed 3 bases at V and 3 bases at J, with 11 bases between. Germline V gene sequence: CDR1 SGHAT, CDR2 FQNNGV. There are 14 residues in the CDR3. The CDR3 region is CASSFVGLYTEAFF. In nucleotides, the CDR3 is TGTGCCAGCAGCTTTGTTGGGCTTTACACTGAAGCTTTCTTT.

The chain carries TRBV5-1 and TRBJ1-1; TRBD1 might be the D (6 bases). CDR1 is SGHRS, CDR2 YFSETQ, per germline. This CDR3 spans 15 amino acids. With 9 bases removed from V and 0 bases from J, the gap between germline ends came to 18 bases. CDR3: CATRGNAGMNTEAFF. The CDR3 DNA follows: TGCGCCACCAGGGGAAATGCAGGGATGAACACTGAAGCTTTCTTT.

This clone was counted a single time. Written as DNA, the CDR3 is TGTGCCAGCAGCTTAAGGTCGGGTTCGAATTCACCCCTCCACTTT. It encodes CASSLRSGSNSPLHF. The chain has TRBV7-2 and TRBJ1-6; D uncertain. V was clipped by 2 bases and J by 7 bases, with 12 bases between them. The CDR3 runs to 15 residues. Germline CDR1 is SGHTA and CDR2 is FQGNSA.

In DNA form, the CDR3 reads TGTGCCAGCAGCGAAGGGACAGGTACATTCTACGAGCAGTACTTC. Its translation is CASSEGTGTFYEQYF. This sequence joins TRBV9 and TRBJ2-7, with 8 bases lining up with TRBD1. V was pared by 3 bases and J by 3 bases, with 8 bases of the junction left unmatched. Germline CDR1 SGDLS, CDR2 YYNGEE. The CDR3 spans 15 residues.

The chain employs TRBV2 and TRBJ2-1; tentative D call: TRBD2 (5 bases). In germline, CDR1 is SNHLY, CDR2 FYNNEI. The CDR3 length is 12 residues. The V end was cut by 0 bases, the J end by 15 bases, with 12 bases between. As DNA, the CDR3 is TGTGCCAGCAGTGAAGCTTATAGCGAGGGGTTCTTC. Translation: CASSEAYSEGFF.

The gene calls are TRBV19 and TRBJ1-2; 7 positions match TRBD1. This CDR3 is built from 15 residues. J gave up 4 bases and V 2 bases, and 7 bases lay outside the gene matches. Germline CDR1 is LNHDA and CDR2 is SQIVND (reference sequence). CDR3 in amino acids: CASSIQAGGGYGYTF. The DNA for the CDR3 is TGTGCCAGTAGTATACAGGCAGGGGGAGGCTATGGCTACACCTTC.

The V gene is TRBV5-4, the J gene TRBJ1-2; the D gene is possibly TRBD1 (5 bases). The CDR3 is 15 residues long. In germline, CDR1 is SGHNT, CDR2 YYREEE (reference sequence). V was clipped by 1 base and J by 4 bases, with 14 bases between them. The CDR3 coding sequence is TGTGCCAGCAGCTTGACGGGGGGGGATGGCTATGGCTACACCTTC. Encoded protein: CASSLTGGDGYGYTF.

This chain joins TRBV6-5 and TRBJ1-4, with 9 bases aligning to TRBD1. V lost 5 bases, J lost 6 bases, and 4 bases stayed unmatched. The CDR3 length is 14 residues. The germline V gene encodes CDR1 MNHEY and CDR2 SVGAGI. In DNA, the CDR3 is TGTGCCAGCAGTCGACAGGGGGATGATGAAAAACTGTTTTTT. Translation: CASSRQGDDEKLFF.